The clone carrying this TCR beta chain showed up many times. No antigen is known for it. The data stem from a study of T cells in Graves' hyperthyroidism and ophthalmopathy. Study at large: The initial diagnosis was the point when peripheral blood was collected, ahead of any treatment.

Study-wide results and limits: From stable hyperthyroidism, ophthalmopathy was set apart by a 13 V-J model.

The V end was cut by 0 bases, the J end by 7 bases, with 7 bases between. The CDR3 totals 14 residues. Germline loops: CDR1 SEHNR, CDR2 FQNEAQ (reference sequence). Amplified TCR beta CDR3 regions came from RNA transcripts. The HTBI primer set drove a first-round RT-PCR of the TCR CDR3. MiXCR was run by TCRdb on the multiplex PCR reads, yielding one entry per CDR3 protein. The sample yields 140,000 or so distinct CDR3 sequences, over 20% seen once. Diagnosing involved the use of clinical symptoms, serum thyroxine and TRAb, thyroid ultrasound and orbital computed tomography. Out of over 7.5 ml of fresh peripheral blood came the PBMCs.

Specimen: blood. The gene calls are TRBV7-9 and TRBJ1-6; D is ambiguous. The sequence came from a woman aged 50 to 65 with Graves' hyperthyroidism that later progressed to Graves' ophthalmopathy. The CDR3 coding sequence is TGTGCCAGCAGCTTAGCGGCCGGCAATTCACCCCTCCACTTT. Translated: CASSLAAGNSPLHF.